Reported below is one TCR beta chain. Its binding antigen is unknown. Base qualities are not at hand, and no much larger clone is one base apart. This entry belongs to a study of lymphopenia after photon versus proton radiotherapy (dated by TCRdb to about 2019). The study in broad terms: Photon and proton radiation therapy were compared by the study for their immunological effects in patients with gastrointestinal tumors who developed high-grade lymphopenia. A cohort of around 21 patients with gastrointestinal tumors who received either photon or proton therapy and subsequently developed lymphopenia was included. The study aimed to characterize how the two radiation modalities differ in their impact on the immune system. Summary of the overall study and its limitations: Once the lymphocyte count had reached its nadir, the repertoires of photon-treated patients showed oligoclonal expansion, particularly of CD8+ Temra cells, and this expansion drove the decline in diversity. The survival association was assessed only in patients who died, and better survival with proton therapy was presented by the authors as a possibility rather than a demonstrated result. Relative stability during treatment was observed in proton-treated patients, whereas loss of naive T cells and TCR diversity and gain of effector/memory populations were observed in photon-treated patients. Across the cohort, a larger post-nadir drop in TCR diversity was inversely correlated with overall survival time among patients who died.

From a lookup of the germline V gene, CDR1 and CDR2 are SQVTM and ANQGSEA. The CDR3, from cysteine to phenylalanine, totals 12 residues. Of all the DNA, just the CDR3 is kept, 36 bases in frame from base 1. V is trimmed back by 5 bases and J by 5 bases, and the junction contains 5 bases that no gene match accounts for. The library was built by means of the immunoSEQ multiplex PCR assay. T cell repertoires were profiled with deep sequencing of rearranged TCR beta loci together with multiparametric flow cytometry. The immuneACCESS repertoire file appears here via TCRdb, limited to in-frame rearrangements. These files lack a portion of the clones; in checked studies, under half of the deficit traces to unresolved V genes, and the cause of the others is not known. Recorded for this sample are about 22,000 clones; roughly 91% of them occurred a single time. 11% of the sample is held by the ten biggest clonotypes.

This sample comprised peripheral blood, obtained from a patient treated with proton-based radiotherapy. The TCR sequence derives from an elderly man with esophageal cancer. The rearranged chain carries TRBV29-1 and TRBJ2-7; 8 junctional bases match TRBD2. The CDR3: CSVSGRADEQYF. In nucleotide form, the sequence is TGCAGCGTTAGCGGGAGAGCCGACGAGCAGTACTTC.